One and the same sample provided the 26 T cell receptor beta chains below, sequenced in a study of neoadjuvant nivolumab and ipilimumab in lung cancer. Repertoires were generated with immunoSEQ multiplex PCR, while TCRdb's copy carries only in-frame clones and drops some. The table shows approximately 29,000 clones, with approximately 90% occurring only once. This sample comprised peripheral blood, obtained after neoadjuvant nivolumab, alone or with ipilimumab, at or shortly before surgery. The receptors come from an adult with non-small cell lung cancer.

The chain carries TRBV2 and TRBJ1-6; D remains ambiguous. There are 13 residues in the CDR3. Germline V CDR1 and CDR2: SNHLY, FYNNEI. V was cut by 6 bases and J by 9 bases, with 12 bases left in between. CDR3 sequence: CASRTGFSSPLHF. CDR3 in DNA: TGTGCCAGCAGGACGGGCTTTAGTTCACCCCTCCACTTT.

The chain uses TRBV7-8 and TRBJ2-7; 7 bases are a match to TRBD2. The CDR3 spans 13 residues. Looked up from germline, CDR1 is SGHVS and CDR2 is FQNEAQ. V was clipped by 3 bases and J by 6 bases; unmatched bases: 5. This chain's CDR3 is CASSLGGNVEQYF. CDR3 sequence (DNA): TGTGCCAGCAGCTTGGGAGGGAACGTCGAGCAGTACTTC.

J is TRBJ2-5 and V is TRBV5-1; tentatively, D is TRBD1 (6 bases). CDR3 length: 14 amino acids. Germline V gives CDR1 SGHRS, CDR2 YFSETQ. Trimming stripped 4 bases from V and 5 bases from J, with 15 bases between. The CDR3 protein is CASSARQGLETQYF. As DNA, the CDR3 is TGCGCCAGCAGCGCCAGGCAGGGGTTGGAGACCCAGTACTTC.

The chain couples TRBV18 to TRBJ2-5; 10 bases align to TRBD1. The CDR3 has 16 residues. Germline V gene sequence: CDR1 KGHSH, CDR2 LQKENI. Trimming cost V 4 bases and J 4 bases; bases outside gene matches: 9. Here the CDR3 reads CASSLSDRGIRETQYF. The CDR3 nucleotides read TGTGCCAGCTCACTATCGGACAGGGGGATTCGAGAGACCCAGTACTTC.

V gene TRBV5-8 combines with J gene TRBJ1-4, with D possibly matching TRBD1 (6 bases). This CDR3 contains 15 residues. Germline V lookup: CDR1 SGHTS, CDR2 YDEGEE. V lost 1 base and J 2 bases, leaving 9 bases between the germline ends. The CDR3 loop is CASSLWGATNEKLFF. Here the CDR3 DNA reads TGTGCCAGCAGCTTGTGGGGGGCCACTAATGAAAAACTGTTTTTT.

V usage is TRBV7-3 and J usage is TRBJ2-2, with 13 bases fitting TRBD2. With V trimmed by 4 bases and J by 5 bases, 7 bases remained unmatched. From germline, CDR1 is SGHTA and CDR2 FQGTGA. CDR3 length: 17 amino acids. CDR3 residues: CASSSTSGGFGTGELFF. As DNA, the CDR3 is TGTGCCAGCAGCTCGACTAGCGGGGGGTTTGGAACCGGGGAGCTGTTTTTT.

This chain joins TRBV6-5 and TRBJ1-1; D gene unclear. The CDR3 has 11 residues. Germline CDR1 and CDR2: MNHEY and SVGAGI. With 4 bases removed from V and 4 bases from J, the gap between germline ends came to 4 bases. CDR3 coding DNA: TGTGCCAGCAGTTCGGGCACTGAAGCTTTCTTT. It specifies CASSSGTEAFF.

The CDR3 loop is CASSLRQGRYEQYF. The CDR3 region has the DNA TGTGCCAGCAGTTTACGACAGGGGCGGTACGAGCAGTACTTC. The genes are TRBV28 and TRBJ2-7; 8 nucleotides line up with TRBD1. The CDR3 is made up of 14 amino acids. Germline V CDR1 and CDR2: MDHEN, SYDVKM. The junction had 4 bases not matched to a gene; V was cut back by 2 bases and J by 4 bases.

The J gene is TRBJ2-3, the V gene TRBV10-3; TRBD1 is a possible D gene (6 bases). V was trimmed by 10 bases and J by 4 bases, leaving 15 bases between them. This CDR3 contains 13 residues. Germline CDR1 and CDR2: ENHRY and SYGVKD. This CDR3 is CATYRVGADTQYF. For the CDR3, the DNA is TGTGCCACTTACAGGGTGGGCGCAGATACGCAGTATTTT.

V and J are TRBV7-6 and TRBJ2-1; 11 nucleotides match TRBD2. Trimming cost V 5 bases and J 4 bases; bases outside gene matches: 4. CDR3 length: 15 amino acids. The germline CDR1 and CDR2 sequences are SGHVS and FNYEAQ. This chain's CDR3 is CASSALAGGYNEQFF. The CDR3 coding sequence is TGTGCCAGCAGCGCATTAGCGGGGGGGTACAATGAGCAGTTCTTC.

The CDR3 DNA reads TGTGCCAGCAGCTTTTCCGGGACAGGTTCGTACACTGAAGCTTTCTTT. It yields the protein CASSFSGTGSYTEAFF. The genes are TRBV5-4 and TRBJ1-1; 8 nucleotides match TRBD1. Trimming took 2 bases from V and 3 from J; bases not matched to a gene: 9. The germline gives CDR1 SGHNT, CDR2 YYREEE (reference sequence). The CDR3 contains 16 residues.

The chain has TRBV10-1 and TRBJ1-1; D might be TRBD1 (5 bases). The CDR3 totals 14 residues. V was clipped by 1 base and J by 3 bases, with 9 bases between them. The germline V gene has CDR1 WNHNN and CDR2 SYGVQD (reference sequence). In nucleotides, the CDR3 is TGCGCCAGCAGTGAGTATAGAGGGGACACTGAAGCTTTCTTT. It encodes CASSEYRGDTEAFF.

This chain uses TRBV11-2 with TRBJ1-5; no clear D gene. The CDR3 extends over 13 amino acids. Trimming cost V 0 bases and J 7 bases, with 7 bases left between them. Germline CDR1 reads SGHAT; CDR2 reads FQNNGV. The CDR3 DNA sequence: TGTGCCAGCAGCTTAGACAGAACCCAGCCCCAGCATTTT. It codes for CASSLDRTQPQHF. The full variable domain, rest sourced from reference TRBV11-2 and TRBJ1-5, is EAGVAQSPRYKIIEKRQSVAFWCNPISGHATLYWYQQILGQGPKLLIQFQNNGVVDDSQLPKDRFSAERLKGVDSTLKIQPAKLEDSAVYLCASSLDRTQPQHFGDGTRLSIL.

The CDR3 spells CASSGIGGGYEQYF. The DNA of the CDR3 is TGTGCCAGCAGCGGCATCGGGGGGGGCTACGAGCAGTACTTC. This chain links TRBV11-2 with TRBJ2-7; the match to TRBD2 covers 8 bases. The CDR3 is 14 residues long. The V and J ends lost 5 bases and 3 bases, in that order; junction bases with no gene match: 6. Germline loops: CDR1 SGHAT, CDR2 FQNNGV.

The rearrangement links TRBV25-1 to TRBJ2-5, with 9 bases identical to TRBD1. CDR3 length equals 12 residues. Germline V CDR1 and CDR2: MGHDK, SYGVNS. Trimming removed 6 bases from V and 6 bases from J; junction bases left unmatched: 2. As DNA, the CDR3 is TGTGCCAGCAGGGGACAGGGAAAGACCCAGTACTTC. This sequence encodes CASRGQGKTQYF.

This chain connects TRBV10-2 to TRBJ2-5, with TRBD2 identical over 13 bases. V lost 8 bases, J lost 4 bases, and 7 bases stayed unmatched. The V gene's germline CDR1 is WSHSY and CDR2 SAAADI. This CDR3 region has 15 residues. CDR3 amino acids: CASGTSGGALETQYF. The CDR3 nucleotides are TGCGCCAGCGGAACTAGCGGGGGGGCCTTAGAGACCCAGTACTTC.

The rearrangement joins TRBV27 to TRBJ1-2; D may be TRBD1 (5 bases). Between the trimmed V and J ends, which lost 3 bases and 1 base, there was a span of 9 bases. This CDR3 comprises 14 residues. Germline V gene sequence: CDR1 MNHEY, CDR2 SMNVEV (reference sequence). The DNA for the CDR3 is TGTGCCAGCAGTTTTAGTCAGGGTAACTATGGCTACACCTTC. It translates to CASSFSQGNYGYTF.

V and J are TRBV6-5 and TRBJ2-5; tentative D call: TRBD2 (5 bases). V lost 5 bases and J lost 5, with 15 bases in between. Germline CDR1 reads MNHEY; CDR2 reads SVGAGI. This CDR3 comprises 14 residues. In nucleotides, the CDR3 is TGTGCCAGCAGTCGCGATTGGAGAGGGGAGACCCAGTACTTC. Its protein product is CASSRDWRGETQYF.

The rearrangement joins TRBV11-3 to TRBJ1-6, with D unclear. Trimming took off 5 bases at V and 12 bases at J, with 17 bases between the two ends. The CDR3 is 14 amino acids. CDR1 is SGHNT and CDR2 is YENEEA in the germline V gene. CDR3 residues: CASSKQWELIPLHF. CDR3 sequence (DNA): TGTGCCAGCAGCAAACAGTGGGAACTTATACCCCTCCACTTT.

The rearrangement joins TRBV11-1 to TRBJ1-4; D is unresolved. Germline-derived CDR1 and CDR2 are SGHAT and FQDESV (reference sequence). Trimming cost V 5 bases and J 4 bases, with 11 bases left between them. This CDR3 has 14 amino acids. The CDR3 sequence is CASSLTAFNEKLFF. DNA for the CDR3: TGTGCCAGCAGCCTGACCGCCTTTAATGAAAAACTGTTTTTT.

This clone has a single count. The chain uses TRBV10-2 and TRBJ1-6; D unclear. V was cut by 2 bases and J by 11 bases, with 10 bases left in between. Germline loops: CDR1 WSHSY, CDR2 SAAADI. The CDR3 spans 13 residues. CDR3 coding DNA: TGCGCCAGCAGTGAGCCAAGCGTCCCACCCCTCCACTTT. Translating gives CASSEPSVPPLHF.

J is TRBJ1-1 and V is TRBV7-2; D is unresolved. V dropped 2 bases and J dropped 0 bases, with 7 bases sitting between them. The length of the CDR3 is 14 residues. Germline V CDR1 and CDR2: SGHTA, FQGNSA. The chain's CDR3 is CASSLSRMNTEAFF. DNA for the CDR3: TGTGCCAGCAGCTTAAGCAGGATGAACACTGAAGCTTTCTTT. Based on the CDR3 plus reference TRBV7-2 and TRBJ1-1, the full variable domain is GAGVSQSPSNKVTEKGKDVELRCDPISGHTALYWYRQSLGQGLEFLIYFQGNSAPDKSGLPSDRFSAERTGGSVSTLTIQRTQQEDSAVYLCASSLSRMNTEAFFGQGTRLTVV.

The J gene is TRBJ1-1, the V gene TRBV2; D is ambiguous. This CDR3 comprises 17 residues. Trimming removed 5 bases at V and 1 base at J, with 20 bases between. The germline gives CDR1 SNHLY, CDR2 FYNNEI. The CDR3 loop is CASSRWDSWRQNTEAFF. The DNA of the CDR3 is TGTGCCAGCAGTAGGTGGGATTCGTGGAGACAGAACACTGAAGCTTTCTTT.

The V and J genes are TRBV18 and TRBJ1-4; D call uncertain. V was clipped by 3 bases and J by 2 bases, with 10 bases between them. The CDR3 extends over 15 amino acids. Per the germline V gene, CDR1 is KGHSH and CDR2 is LQKENI. DNA of the CDR3: TGTGCCAGCTCACCTTCACCGGGTACTAATGAAAAACTGTTTTTT. Translated, it gives CASSPSPGTNEKLFF.

This clone was detected once. V gene TRBV9 combines with J gene TRBJ1-2; D remains ambiguous. CDR1 and CDR2 (germline): SGDLS, YYNGEE. V shed 3 bases and J shed 9 bases, with 9 bases lying between them. CDR3 length equals 11 residues. The CDR3 spells CASSAAESYTF. The CDR3 DNA follows: TGTGCCAGCAGCGCAGCCGAGAGCTACACCTTC.

This chain connects TRBV18 to TRBJ1-2, with D unresolved. This CDR3 contains 14 residues. Germline CDR1 reads KGHSH; CDR2 reads LQKENI. V lost 3 bases and J lost 7, with 15 bases in between. In nucleotides, the CDR3 is TGTGCCAGCTCACCGGACTCTGTTACCCGTGGCTACACCTTC. Its protein product is CASSPDSVTRGYTF.